A single sample is the source of the 12 T cell receptor beta chains below, sequenced in a study of T cell responses to AZD1222 COVID-19 vaccine. This table comes from immunoSEQ multiplex PCR, and its TCRdb copy is limited to in-frame clones, with some not included. The sample records roughly 200,000 clones, just over 90% being singletons. The input for sequencing was peripheral blood, taken 28 days after the second AZD1222 dose. Receptor source: an adult who received the AZD1222 COVID-19 vaccine.

The chain uses TRBV30 and TRBJ1-2; 9 positions agree with TRBD1. This CDR3 has 14 amino acids. CDR1 and CDR2 (germline): GTSNPN, SVGIG (reference sequence). With V trimmed by 3 bases and J by 5 bases, 7 bases remained unmatched. The CDR3, as DNA: TGTGCCTGGAGGAGCCCGGGACAGGGTTATGGCTACACCTTC. This gives the protein CAWRSPGQGYGYTF.

This clone was observed a handful of times. J is TRBJ1-1 and V is TRBV4-1; D gene uncertain. V lost 1 base and J lost 11, with 14 bases in between. This CDR3 region has 13 residues. CDR1 and CDR2 from the germline V gene are MGHRA and YSYEKL. CDR3 in amino acids: CASSQGNGDLAFF. The CDR3 nucleotides read TGCGCCAGCAGCCAAGGTAATGGGGATCTCGCTTTCTTT.

The gene calls are TRBV19 and TRBJ2-7, with 9 positions matching TRBD2. CDR1 is LNHDA and CDR2 is SQIVND in the germline V gene (reference sequence). This CDR3 contains 17 residues. With 5 bases clipped from V and 5 bases from J, the junction kept 16 bases outside the gene matches. The CDR3: CASSPLPRTRLADEQYF. CDR3 nucleotide sequence: TGTGCCAGTAGTCCACTTCCCAGGACTCGACTAGCGGACGAGCAGTACTTC.

This chain uses TRBV9 with TRBJ1-1; D gene ambiguous. The CDR3 runs 15 residues. Germline values: CDR1 SGDLS, CDR2 YYNGEE. V gave up 3 bases and J gave up 0 bases, with 12 bases separating them. CDR3: CASSADLGLNTEAFF. CDR3 sequence (DNA): TGTGCCAGCAGCGCCGACCTAGGGCTGAACACTGAAGCTTTCTTT.

V is TRBV6-5 and J is TRBJ1-4; 8 bases are a match to TRBD1. Germline-derived CDR1 and CDR2 are MNHEY and SVGAGI. With V trimmed by 6 bases and J by 4 bases, 7 bases remained unmatched. This CDR3 region has 15 residues. In DNA, the CDR3 is TGTGCCAGCAGCCCAGCCACAGGGGGTAATGAAAAACTGTTTTTT. As protein: CASSPATGGNEKLFF.

V is TRBV20-1 and J is TRBJ2-3, with 9 bases fitting TRBD2. The CDR3 is 11 residues long. The germline V gene has CDR1 DFQATT and CDR2 SNEGSKA (reference sequence). The CDR3 protein is CLAGVTDTQYF. CDR3 nucleotide sequence: TGCTTAGCGGGGGTGACAGATACGCAGTATTTT.

The V call is TRBV5-4, the J call TRBJ2-7, with D possibly being TRBD1 or TRBD2 (5 bases each). This CDR3 region has 13 residues. Germline-derived CDR1 and CDR2 are SGHNT and YYREEE (reference sequence). V lost 5 bases, J lost 7 bases, and 16 bases lay in between. The DNA for the CDR3 is TGTGCCAGCAGACTAGTGGGGACGGGAGAGCAGTACTTC. It translates to CASRLVGTGEQYF. The entire variable domain, with the rest obtained from reference TRBV5-4 and TRBJ2-7, is as follows: ETGVTQSPTHLIKTRGQQVTLRCSSQSGHNTVSWYQQALGQGPQFIFQYYREEENGRGNFPPRFSGLQFPNYSSELNVNALELDDSALYLCASRLVGTGEQYFGPGTRLTVT.

The genes are TRBV18 and TRBJ1-4; possible D gene TRBD1, 5 bases. V lost 3 bases, J lost 0 bases, and 14 bases lay in between. CDR1 KGHSH and CDR2 LQKENI come from the germline V gene. The CDR3 contains 17 residues. CDR3 loop: CASSPEGQTATNEKLFF. The CDR3 nucleotides read TGTGCCAGCTCACCCGAAGGACAAACCGCAACTAATGAAAAACTGTTTTTT.

Only one count was recorded for this clone. The CDR3 spells CASSLVRDRRTF. DNA for the CDR3: TGTGCCAGCAGTTTAGTGCGGGACAGACGCACCTTC. V is TRBV12-3 or TRBV12-4 and J is TRBJ1-2; TRBD1 matches 7 bases. V gave up 1 base and J gave up 13 bases; unmatched junction bases: 6. The CDR3 covers 12 residues.

CDR3 loop: CASRPRDSLTDTQYF. For the CDR3, the DNA is TGTGCCAGCAGGCCCCGGGACAGCCTCACAGATACGCAGTATTTT. The V and J genes are TRBV27 and TRBJ2-3; 7 bases agree with TRBD1. The CDR3 loop spans 15 amino acids. Looked up from germline, CDR1 is MNHEY and CDR2 is SMNVEV (reference sequence). V shed 6 bases, J shed 2 bases, and the junction held 8 bases outside the gene matches.

CDR3 residues: CASSPPSWESGYNEQFF. CDR3 DNA: TGTGCCAGCAGCCCCCCTAGCTGGGAGTCGGGCTACAATGAGCAGTTCTTC. The chain joins TRBV7-6 to TRBJ2-1; maybe TRBD2 (5 bases). The CDR3 spans 17 residues. The V and J ends lost 5 bases and 3 bases respectively, with 20 bases between them. Germline CDR1 is SGHVS and CDR2 is FNYEAQ.

This clone was counted a single time. The V call is TRBV19, the J call TRBJ2-2, with TRBD2 matching over 9 bases. V lost 7 bases to trimming and J lost 2 bases; unmatched junction nucleotides: 8. The CDR3 extends over 16 amino acids. Germline V gives CDR1 LNHDA, CDR2 SQIVND (reference sequence). CDR3 DNA sequence: TGTGCCAGTACCAGCGGGGGGACTACTAACACCGGGGAGCTGTTTTTT. Translating gives CASTSGGTTNTGELFF.